This T cell receptor (beta chain) was recovered during a study of shared clonotypes between healthy human individuals. Study findings and constraints: Inspection by rarefaction showed sorted-subset sequencing to be incomplete despite large depth. Blood was the only sampled material, and tissue repertoires likely differ.

About this clone: As yet, its antigen is unknown.

Germline V gene sequence: CDR1 MNHEY, CDR2 SMNVEV (reference sequence). This CDR3 has 15 amino acids. V was shortened by 2 bases and J by 6 bases, with 14 bases between the two germline ends. Genomic DNA (from each subset) was split evenly across several immunoSEQ plates. How the authors handled the data: Junction-only immunoSEQ sequences carried no quality scores, so filtering differed. The table came from immunoSEQ multiplex PCR; TCRdb's copy has only in-frame clones and leaves some out. For V, J and clone size, that table is used; D and trimming come from the DNA. The table records about 2.1 million clones, 85% to 95% of them present only once. Terminally differentiated effector memory CD45RA+ cells were left out of the naive CD8 fraction, which was CD45RO-negative and positively selected for CCR7.

V is TRBV27 and J is TRBJ2-1, with D possibly TRBD2 on 6 matching bases. Material: naive CD8+ T cells from PBMCs. The sequence was obtained from a man aged 18 to 29 in good health. Some clones in this sample may be carry-over from other donors' samples. CDR3 bases: TGTGCCAGCAGTTTAGTCCGCCTGGGGGGCAATGAGCAGTTCTTC. Amino acid sequence: CASSLVRLGGNEQFF.